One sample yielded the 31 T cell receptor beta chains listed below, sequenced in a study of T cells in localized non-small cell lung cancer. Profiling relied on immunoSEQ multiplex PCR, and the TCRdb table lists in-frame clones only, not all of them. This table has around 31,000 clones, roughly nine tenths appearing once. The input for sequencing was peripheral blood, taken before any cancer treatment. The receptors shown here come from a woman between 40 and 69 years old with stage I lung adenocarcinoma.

CDR3 loop: CASSSGRNTEAFF. The CDR3 bases are TGTGCCAGCAGTTCAGGGAGAAACACTGAAGCTTTCTTT. The J gene is TRBJ1-1, the V gene TRBV6-6, with a tentative D call TRBD1 (5 bases). The V end lost 4 bases, the J end lost 2 bases, and 8 bases lay between the germline ends. The CDR3 loop spans 13 amino acids. Germline CDR1 is MNHNY and CDR2 is SVGAGI (reference sequence).

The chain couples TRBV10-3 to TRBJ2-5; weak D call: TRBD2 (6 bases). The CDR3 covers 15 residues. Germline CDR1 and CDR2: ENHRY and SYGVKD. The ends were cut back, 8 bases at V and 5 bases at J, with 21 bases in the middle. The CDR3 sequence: CAIGTGEVLVETQYF. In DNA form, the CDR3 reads TGTGCCATCGGAACGGGAGAGGTTCTGGTGGAGACCCAGTACTTC.

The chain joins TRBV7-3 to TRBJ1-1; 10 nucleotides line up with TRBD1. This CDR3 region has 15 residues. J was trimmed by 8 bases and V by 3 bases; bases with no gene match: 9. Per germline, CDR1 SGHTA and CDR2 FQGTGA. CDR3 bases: TGTGCCAGCAGCTTTTCGTCACGACAGGGGGCCGAAGCTTTCTTT. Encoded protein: CASSFSSRQGAEAFF.

This CDR3 is CASSGGGPGGELFF. The DNA of the CDR3 is TGTGCCAGCAGTGGAGGAGGGCCAGGCGGGGAGCTGTTTTTT. V and J are TRBV6-1 and TRBJ2-2, with D perhaps matching TRBD2 (6 bases). The length of the CDR3 is 14 residues. The V gene's germline CDR1 is MNHNS and CDR2 SASEGT. Trimming shortened V by 4 bases and J by 7 bases, and 13 bases separated the two germline ends.

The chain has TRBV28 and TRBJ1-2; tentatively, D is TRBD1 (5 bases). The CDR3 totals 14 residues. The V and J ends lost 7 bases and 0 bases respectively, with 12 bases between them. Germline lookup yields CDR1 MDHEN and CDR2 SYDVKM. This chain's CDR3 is CASTPGFSNYGYTF. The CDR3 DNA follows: TGTGCCAGCACCCCAGGGTTTTCTAACTATGGCTACACCTTC.

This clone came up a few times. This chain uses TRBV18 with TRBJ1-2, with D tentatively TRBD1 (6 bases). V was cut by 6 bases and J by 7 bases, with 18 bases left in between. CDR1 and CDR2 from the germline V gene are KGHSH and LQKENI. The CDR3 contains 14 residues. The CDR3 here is CASSPRREQGGYTF. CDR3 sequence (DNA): TGTGCCAGCTCGCCTCGGCGTGAACAGGGTGGCTACACCTTC.

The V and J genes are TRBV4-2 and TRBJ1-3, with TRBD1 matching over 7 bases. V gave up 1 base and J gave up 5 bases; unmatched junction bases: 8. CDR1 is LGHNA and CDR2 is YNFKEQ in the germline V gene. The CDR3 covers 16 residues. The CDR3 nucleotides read TGTGCCAGCAGCCAAGCCGACAGGGCAGACAGAAACACCATATATTTT. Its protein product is CASSQADRADRNTIYF.

The CDR3 here is CASSQDRTGYQPQHF. The CDR3 DNA follows: TGCGCCAGCAGCCAAGATCGGACAGGGTATCAGCCCCAGCATTTT. The J gene is TRBJ1-5, the V gene TRBV4-3, with 8 bases matching TRBD1. V lost 0 bases to trimming and J lost 5 bases; unmatched junction nucleotides: 3. CDR1 and CDR2 (germline): LGHNA, YSLEER. There are 15 residues in the CDR3.

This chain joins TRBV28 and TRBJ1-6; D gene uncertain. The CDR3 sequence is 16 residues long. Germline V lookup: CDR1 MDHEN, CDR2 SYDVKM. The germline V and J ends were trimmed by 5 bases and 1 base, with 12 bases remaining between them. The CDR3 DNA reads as TGTGCCAGCAGTGCCTCGGGAGGGTCCTATAATTCACCCCTCCACTTT. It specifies CASSASGGSYNSPLHF.

CDR3 sequence reads: CASSAQGPDNEQFF. The CDR3 coding sequence is TGCGCCAGCAGCGCCCAGGGGCCGGACAATGAGCAGTTCTTC. The chain uses TRBV5-1 and TRBJ2-1; TRBD1 is a possible D gene (6 bases). Germline values: CDR1 SGHRS, CDR2 YFSETQ. Trimming took 4 bases from V and 5 from J, leaving 13 bases between them. The CDR3 consists of 14 residues.

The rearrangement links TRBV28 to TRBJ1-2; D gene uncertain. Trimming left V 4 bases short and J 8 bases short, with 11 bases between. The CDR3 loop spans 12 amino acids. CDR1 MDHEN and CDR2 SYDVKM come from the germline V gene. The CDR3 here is CASSSQSRGYTF. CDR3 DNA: TGTGCCAGCAGTTCGCAATCGAGAGGCTACACCTTC.

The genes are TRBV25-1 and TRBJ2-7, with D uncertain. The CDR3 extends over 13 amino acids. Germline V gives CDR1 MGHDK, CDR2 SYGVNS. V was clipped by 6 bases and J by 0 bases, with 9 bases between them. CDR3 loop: CASRPRTSYEQYF. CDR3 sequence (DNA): TGTGCCAGCAGGCCCCGAACCTCCTACGAGCAGTACTTC.

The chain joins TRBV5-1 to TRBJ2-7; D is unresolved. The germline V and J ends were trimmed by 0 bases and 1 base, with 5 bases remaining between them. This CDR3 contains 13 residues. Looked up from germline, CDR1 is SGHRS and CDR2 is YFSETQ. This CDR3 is CASSLVISYEQYF. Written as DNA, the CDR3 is TGCGCCAGCAGCTTGGTGATTTCCTACGAGCAGTACTTC. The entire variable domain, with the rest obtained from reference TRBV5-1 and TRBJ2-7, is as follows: KAGVTQTPRYLIKTRGQQVTLSCSPISGHRSVSWYQQTPGQGLQFLFEYFSETQRNKGNFPGRFSGRQFSNSRSEMNVSTLELGDSALYLCASSLVISYEQYFGPGTRLTVT.

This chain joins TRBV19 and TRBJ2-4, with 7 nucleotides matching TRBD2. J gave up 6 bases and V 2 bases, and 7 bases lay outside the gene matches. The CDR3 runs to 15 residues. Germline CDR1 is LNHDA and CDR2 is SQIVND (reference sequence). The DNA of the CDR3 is TGTGCCAGTAGTATATCTAGCGGTCCCAGAAACATTCAGTACTTC. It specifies CASSISSGPRNIQYF.

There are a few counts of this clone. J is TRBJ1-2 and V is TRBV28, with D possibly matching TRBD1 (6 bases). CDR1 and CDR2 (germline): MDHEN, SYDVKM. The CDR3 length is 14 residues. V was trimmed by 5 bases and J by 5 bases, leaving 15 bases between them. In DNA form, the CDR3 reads TGTGCCAGCAGTCCGGGGACACCTCCGTATGGCTACACCTTC. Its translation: CASSPGTPPYGYTF.

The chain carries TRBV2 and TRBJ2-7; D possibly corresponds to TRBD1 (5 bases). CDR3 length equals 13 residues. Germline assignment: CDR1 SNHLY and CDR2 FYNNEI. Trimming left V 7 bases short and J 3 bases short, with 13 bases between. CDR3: CASTFRVGYEQYF. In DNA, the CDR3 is TGTGCCAGCACCTTCAGGGTAGGCTACGAGCAGTACTTC.

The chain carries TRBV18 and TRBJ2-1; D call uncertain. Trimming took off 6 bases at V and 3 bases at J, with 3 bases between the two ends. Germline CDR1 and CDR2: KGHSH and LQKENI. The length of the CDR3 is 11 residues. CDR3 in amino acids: CASSDYNEQFF. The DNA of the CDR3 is TGTGCCAGCTCCGACTACAATGAGCAGTTCTTC.

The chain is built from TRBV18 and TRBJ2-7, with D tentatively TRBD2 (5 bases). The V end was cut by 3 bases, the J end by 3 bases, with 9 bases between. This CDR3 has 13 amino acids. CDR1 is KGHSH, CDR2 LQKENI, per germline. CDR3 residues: CASSPRTDYEQYF. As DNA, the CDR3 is TGTGCCAGCTCACCGCGGACTGACTACGAGCAGTACTTC.

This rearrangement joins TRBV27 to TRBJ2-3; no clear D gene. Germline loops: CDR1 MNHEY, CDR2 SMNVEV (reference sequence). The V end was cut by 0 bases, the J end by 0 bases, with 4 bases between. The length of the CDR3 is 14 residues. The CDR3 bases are TGTGCCAGCAGTTTATCATCCAGCACAGATACGCAGTATTTT. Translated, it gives CASSLSSSTDTQYF.

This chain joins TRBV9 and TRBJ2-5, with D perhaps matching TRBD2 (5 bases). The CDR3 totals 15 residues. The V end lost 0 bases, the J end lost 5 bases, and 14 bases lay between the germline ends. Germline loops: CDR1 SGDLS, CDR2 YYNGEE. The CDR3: CASSVAEGRGETQYF. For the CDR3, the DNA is TGTGCCAGCAGCGTAGCGGAAGGGCGCGGGGAGACCCAGTACTTC.

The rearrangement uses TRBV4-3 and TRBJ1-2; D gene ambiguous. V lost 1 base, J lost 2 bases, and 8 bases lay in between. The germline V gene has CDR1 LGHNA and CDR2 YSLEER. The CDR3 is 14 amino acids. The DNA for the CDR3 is TGCGCCAGCAGCCAAGCGGGGTCAAACTATGGCTACACCTTC. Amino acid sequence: CASSQAGSNYGYTF.

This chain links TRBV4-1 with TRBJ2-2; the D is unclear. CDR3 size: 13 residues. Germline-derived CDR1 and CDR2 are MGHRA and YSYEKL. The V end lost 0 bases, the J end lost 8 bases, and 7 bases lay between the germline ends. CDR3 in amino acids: CASSQDPSGELFF. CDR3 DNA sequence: TGCGCCAGCAGCCAAGACCCGTCTGGGGAGCTGTTTTTT.

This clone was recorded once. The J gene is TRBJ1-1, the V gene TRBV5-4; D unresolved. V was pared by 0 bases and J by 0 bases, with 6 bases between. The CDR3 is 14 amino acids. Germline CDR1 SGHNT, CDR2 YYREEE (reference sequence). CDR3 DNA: TGTGCCAGCAGCTTGGGACTGATGAACACTGAAGCTTTCTTT. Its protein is CASSLGLMNTEAFF.

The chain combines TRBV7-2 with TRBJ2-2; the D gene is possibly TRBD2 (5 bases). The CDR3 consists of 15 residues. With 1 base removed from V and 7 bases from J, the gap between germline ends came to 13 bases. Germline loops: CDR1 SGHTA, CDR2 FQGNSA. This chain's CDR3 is CASSLGPGAGGELFF. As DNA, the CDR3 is TGTGCCAGCAGCTTAGGGCCCGGCGCGGGCGGGGAGCTGTTTTTT.

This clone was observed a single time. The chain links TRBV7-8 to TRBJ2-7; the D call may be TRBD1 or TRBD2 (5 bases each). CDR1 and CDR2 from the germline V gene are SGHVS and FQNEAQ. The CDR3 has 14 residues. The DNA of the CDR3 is TGTGCAACACACAACAGGCCGGGATTTTACGAGCAGTACTTC. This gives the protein CATHNRPGFYEQYF. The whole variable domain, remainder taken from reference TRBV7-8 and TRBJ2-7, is GAGVSQSPRYKVAKRGQDVALRCDPISGHVSLFWYQQALGQGPEFLTYFQNEAQLDKSGLPSDRFFAERPEGSVSTLKIQRTQQEDSAVYLCATHNRPGFYEQYFGPGTRLTVT.

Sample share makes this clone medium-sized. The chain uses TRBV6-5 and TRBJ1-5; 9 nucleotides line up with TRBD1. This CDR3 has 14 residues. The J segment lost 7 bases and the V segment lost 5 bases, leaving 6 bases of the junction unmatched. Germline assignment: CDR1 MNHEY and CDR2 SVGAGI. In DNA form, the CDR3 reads TGTGCCAGCAGTAGGACAGGGGTGAACCAGCCCCAGCATTTT. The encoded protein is CASSRTGVNQPQHF.

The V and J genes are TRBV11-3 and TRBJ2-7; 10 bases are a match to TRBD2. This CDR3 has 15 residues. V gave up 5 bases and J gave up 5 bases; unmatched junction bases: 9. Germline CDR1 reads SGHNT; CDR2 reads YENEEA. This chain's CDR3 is CASSLGPSGSHEQYF. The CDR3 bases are TGTGCCAGCAGCCTCGGACCTAGCGGGAGCCACGAGCAGTACTTC.

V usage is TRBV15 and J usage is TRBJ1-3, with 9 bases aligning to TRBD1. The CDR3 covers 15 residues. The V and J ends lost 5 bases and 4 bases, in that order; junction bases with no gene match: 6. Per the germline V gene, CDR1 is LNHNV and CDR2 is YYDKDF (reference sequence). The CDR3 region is CATSARTGDGNTIYF. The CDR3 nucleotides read TGTGCCACCAGCGCCCGGACAGGGGACGGAAACACCATATATTTT.

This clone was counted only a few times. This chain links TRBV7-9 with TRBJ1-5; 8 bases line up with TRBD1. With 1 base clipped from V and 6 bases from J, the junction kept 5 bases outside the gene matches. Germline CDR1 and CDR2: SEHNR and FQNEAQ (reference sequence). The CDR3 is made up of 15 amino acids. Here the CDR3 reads CASSLETGGAQPQHF. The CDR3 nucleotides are TGTGCCAGCAGCTTAGAAACAGGGGGGGCTCAGCCCCAGCATTTT.

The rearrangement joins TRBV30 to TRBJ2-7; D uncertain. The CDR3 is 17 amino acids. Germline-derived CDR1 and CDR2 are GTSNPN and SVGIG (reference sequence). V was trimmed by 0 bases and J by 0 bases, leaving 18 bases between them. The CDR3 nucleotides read TGTGCCTGGAGTGTAGGTACCGACACCGGGTTCTCCTACGAGCAGTACTTC. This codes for CAWSVGTDTGFSYEQYF.

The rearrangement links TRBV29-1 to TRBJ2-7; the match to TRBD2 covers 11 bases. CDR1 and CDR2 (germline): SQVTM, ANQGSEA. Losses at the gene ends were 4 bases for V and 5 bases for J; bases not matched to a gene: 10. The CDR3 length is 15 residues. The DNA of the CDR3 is TGCAGCGTTGCGACTAGCGGGAAACCAGGGGACGAGCAGTACTTC. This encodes CSVATSGKPGDEQYF.